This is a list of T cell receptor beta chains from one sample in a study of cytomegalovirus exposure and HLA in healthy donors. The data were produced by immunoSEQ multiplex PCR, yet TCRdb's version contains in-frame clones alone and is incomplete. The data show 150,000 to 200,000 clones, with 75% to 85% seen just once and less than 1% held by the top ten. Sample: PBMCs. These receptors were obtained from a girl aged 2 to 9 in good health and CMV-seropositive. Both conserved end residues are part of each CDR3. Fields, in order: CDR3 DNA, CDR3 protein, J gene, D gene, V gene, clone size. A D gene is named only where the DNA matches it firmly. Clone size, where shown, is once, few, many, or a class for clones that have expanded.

CDR3 DNA: TGTGCCATCAGTGAAGGGCAGGGGGCTGTAGATACGCAGTATTTT
CDR3 protein: CAISEGQGAVDTQYF
J gene: TRBJ2-3
D gene: TRBD1
V gene: TRBV10-3
clone size: once

CDR3 DNA: TGCGCCAGCGGACAGGGGGCCTACGAGCAGTACTTC
CDR3 protein: CASGQGAYEQYF
J gene: TRBJ2-7
D gene: TRBD1
V gene: TRBV5-1
clone size: -

CDR3 DNA: TGTGCCAGCAGTTCCGACGGGAGTGGGACCCAGTACTTC
CDR3 protein: CASSSDGSGTQYF
J gene: TRBJ2-5
D gene: -
V gene: TRBV6-6
clone size: -

CDR3 DNA: TGCGCCAGCAGTCCAAGAGCAACAGGGTACCAGCCCCAGCATTTT
CDR3 protein: CASSPRATGYQPQHF
J gene: TRBJ1-5
D gene: -
V gene: TRBV4-1
clone size: -

CDR3 DNA: TGTGCCAGCAGCTTGGGGGACAGGGGCGACGGGGAAAAACTGTTTTTT
CDR3 protein: CASSLGDRGDGEKLFF
J gene: TRBJ1-4
D gene: TRBD1
V gene: TRBV5-8
clone size: -

CDR3 DNA: TGTGCCAGTCTGGGAGCCACGCAGTATTTT
CDR3 protein: CASLGATQYF
J gene: TRBJ2-3
D gene: -
V gene: TRBV19
clone size: many

CDR3 DNA: TGTGCCAGCAGCGCCCAGGGTATCCAAGGCAATCAGCCCCAGCATTTT
CDR3 protein: CASSAQGIQGNQPQHF
J gene: TRBJ1-5
D gene: -
V gene: TRBV7-9
clone size: -

CDR3 DNA: TGTGCCAGCAGCTGGGACAGGTCCATGAACTGGCGTAGCAATCAGCCCCAGCATTTT
CDR3 protein: CASSWDRSMNWRSNQPQHF
J gene: TRBJ1-5
D gene: TRBD1
V gene: TRBV7-2
clone size: -

CDR3 DNA: TGTGCCAGCAGTTTATCCGGACAGGCCGAGCAGTACTTC
CDR3 protein: CASSLSGQAEQYF
J gene: TRBJ2-7
D gene: TRBD1
V gene: TRBV27
clone size: -

CDR3 DNA: TGTGCCAGCAGTGAATGGGACAGCGATCATTCTAACTATGGCTACACCTTC
CDR3 protein: CASSEWDSDHSNYGYTF
J gene: TRBJ1-2
D gene: TRBD1
V gene: TRBV25-1
clone size: -

CDR3 DNA: TGTGCTAGCAGCTTAGGGGGCGCATCAGATACGCAGTATTTT
CDR3 protein: CASSLGGASDTQYF
J gene: TRBJ2-3
D gene: TRBD1
V gene: TRBV7-7
clone size: -

CDR3 DNA: TGTGCCAGCAGTGATCAGGGTCTGGGGCAGCCCCAGCATTTT
CDR3 protein: CASSDQGLGQPQHF
J gene: TRBJ1-5
D gene: -
V gene: TRBV6-1
clone size: -